Following are 6 T cell receptor beta chains from one sample sequenced in a study of early T cells in non-severe SARS-CoV-2 infection. TCRdb re-analysed the 5' RACE reads in MiXCR, keeping a single row per CDR3 protein. The sample has about 64,000 distinct CDR3 sequences, approximately 12% seen once; the top ten hold 1.3% to 1.5%. Specimen: whole blood, collected at baseline. The receptors shown here come from an adult who was a healthcare worker with PCR-confirmed SARS-CoV-2 infection or an uninfected control (not recorded which).

V is TRBV7-9 and J is TRBJ2-5; D could derive from TRBD1 or TRBD2 (5 bases each). From germline, CDR1 is SEHNR and CDR2 FQNEAQ (reference sequence). V lost 5 bases and J 0 bases, leaving 16 bases between the germline ends. This CDR3 is built from 16 residues. CDR3 sequence (DNA): TGTGCCAGCAGCCCCAGGGTAGCGAGGTACCAAGAGACCCAGTACTTC. Translation gives CASSPRVARYQETQYF.

This clonotype came up a few times. CDR3 region: CASASSGGGEQYF. In nucleotides, the CDR3 is TGTGCCAGCGCCTCTTCGGGCGGGGGCGAGCAGTACTTC. This chain joins TRBV12-3 or TRBV12-4 and TRBJ2-7; 7 bases agree with TRBD2. This CDR3 contains 13 residues. Trimming took 8 bases from V and 6 from J; bases not matched to a gene: 10.

The chain recombines TRBV4-3 with TRBJ1-5; 7 positions match TRBD1. Germline CDR1 and CDR2: LGHNA and YSLEER. The junction had 2 bases not matched to a gene; V was cut back by 0 bases and J by 3 bases. The CDR3 runs to 15 residues. CDR3 protein: CASSQEQGLNQPQHF. CDR3 nucleotide sequence: TGCGCCAGCAGCCAAGAACAGGGGCTCAATCAGCCCCAGCATTTT.

V usage is TRBV20-1 and J usage is TRBJ2-5, with 9 nucleotides matching TRBD2. This CDR3 contains 16 residues. V dropped 5 bases and J dropped 2; count of bases not matched to a gene: 12. Germline V lookup: CDR1 DFQATT, CDR2 SNEGSKA (reference sequence). CDR3 protein: CSAFTTGTSSQETQYF. For the CDR3, the DNA is TGCAGTGCTTTTACAACCGGGACTAGCAGTCAAGAGACCCAGTACTTC.

The V gene is TRBV24-1, the J gene TRBJ1-2; TRBD1 agrees at 8 bases. The CDR3 is 15 amino acids. CDR1 and CDR2 (germline): KGHDR, SFDVKD. J lost 4 bases, V lost 4 bases, and 7 bases had no gene match. The DNA of the CDR3 is TGTGCCACCAGTGACCGTTCGACAGGGGTCTATGGCTACACCTTC. It translates to CATSDRSTGVYGYTF.

This chain links TRBV5-4 with TRBJ2-5; TRBD1 is a possible D gene (6 bases). Trimming stripped 4 bases from V and 4 bases from J, with 11 bases between. CDR3 length equals 13 residues. Per germline, CDR1 SGHNT and CDR2 YYREEE (reference sequence). The chain's CDR3 is CASSRDRSETQYF. The CDR3 DNA is TGTGCCAGCAGCCGCGACAGGTCAGAGACCCAGTACTTC.